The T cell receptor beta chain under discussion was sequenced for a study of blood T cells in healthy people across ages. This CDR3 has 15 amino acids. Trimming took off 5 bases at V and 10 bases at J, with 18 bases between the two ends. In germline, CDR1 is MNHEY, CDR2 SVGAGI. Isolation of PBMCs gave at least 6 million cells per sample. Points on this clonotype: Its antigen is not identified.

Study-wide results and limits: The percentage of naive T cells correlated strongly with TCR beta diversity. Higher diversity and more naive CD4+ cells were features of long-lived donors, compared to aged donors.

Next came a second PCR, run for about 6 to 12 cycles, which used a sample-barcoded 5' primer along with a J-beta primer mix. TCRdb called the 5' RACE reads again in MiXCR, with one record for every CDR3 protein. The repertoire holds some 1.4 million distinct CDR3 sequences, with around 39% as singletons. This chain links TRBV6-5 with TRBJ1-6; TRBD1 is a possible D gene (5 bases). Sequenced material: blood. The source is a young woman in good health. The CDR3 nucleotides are TGTGCCAGCAGTAGCGATGGGGGGTTTAAATCACCCCTCCACTTT. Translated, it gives CASSSDGGFKSPLHF.